By its share, the clone carrying this T cell receptor (beta chain) is medium-sized. The sample originates from a study of blood T cell repertoires in COVID-19. About the research overall: The United States, Italy and Spain supplied acute and convalescent COVID-19 samples. T cells, B-cell-depleted T cells, or PBMCs provided the cDNA or gDNA that served as material.

Generated by immunoSEQ multiplex PCR, the TCRdb table keeps only in-frame clones and is missing some. The sample shows 150,000 to 200,000 clones, around 87% of them seen only once. The clonotype comes from a woman between 25 and 40 years old with active or convalescent COVID-19. Sequenced sample: peripheral blood.

CDR3 sequence (DNA): TGCGCCAGCAGCCGCTCACCCGGACAGACAAATGAGCAGTTCTTC. Its translation is CASSRSPGQTNEQFF. The V call is TRBV4-1, the J call TRBJ2-1; D might be TRBD1 (6 bases). This CDR3 spans 15 amino acids. Trimming stripped 4 bases from V and 7 bases from J, with 17 bases between. CDR1 and CDR2 (germline): MGHRA, YSYEKL.